Sequencing of this T cell receptor (beta chain) was carried out in a study of human T cells and chemical hapten exposure. V was cut by 6 bases and J by 3 bases, with 9 bases left in between. The V gene's germline CDR1 is SNHLY and CDR2 FYNNEI. The CDR3 covers 12 residues. TCRdb independently ran MiXCR on the RACE reads; one entry per CDR3 protein. The sample holds around 120,000 distinct CDR3 sequences; about 13% are singletons and the top ten take roughly 3.1%. Time point indicated: pre-sensitization, week 0. The treatment here: therapeutic diphenylcyclopropenone sensitization with weekly scalp DPC. V is TRBV2 and J is TRBJ2-7; D is ambiguous. Sequenced here: whole blood, sampled in connection with sensitization to the hapten diphenylcyclopropenone (DPC). The sequence came from a woman between 18 and 30 years old with alopecia areata. Some clones in this sample may be carry-over from other donors' samples. The CDR3 nucleotides are TGTGCCAGCAGCATGACCGACTACGAGCAGTACTTC. This codes for CASSMTDYEQYF.